Listed below are T cell receptor beta chains from one sample, sequenced in a study of blood T cell repertoires in COVID-19. Clones were sequenced by immunoSEQ multiplex PCR, and TCRdb holds only the in-frame ones, with some missing. The repertoire includes over 250,000 clones, around 89% of them detected once, and roughly 6.3% sits in the top ten. The specimen sequenced was peripheral blood. These receptors all stem from a woman between 45 and 65 years old with COVID-19, enrolled during active disease. The conserved cysteine and the conserved F or W are not part of the CDR3 here. The order of the fields is D gene, V gene, CDR3 protein. A D gene is named only where the DNA matches it firmly.

D: NA
V: TRBV9
CDR3: ASSVGGTSYNEQF

D: NA
V: TRBV29-1
CDR3: SVHLGGFGGMNTEAF

D: TRBD1
V: TRBV18
CDR3: ASSPQGTGGSVKNIQY

D: TRBD1
V: TRBV18
CDR3: ASSLGQVGTEAF

D: NA
V: TRBV6-5
CDR3: ASSSGSGGEQF

D: NA
V: TRBV5-1
CDR3: ASSAGQTEQY

D: TRBD1
V: TRBV18
CDR3: ASSQGTGMNTEAF

D: TRBD1
V: TRBV30
CDR3: AWRVQTGGAF

D: TRBD2
V: TRBV28
CDR3: ASSFTGLAGADTQY

D: NA
V: TRBV5-4
CDR3: ASSFGRGLQETQY

D: TRBD1
V: TRBV30
CDR3: AWSAQGNYGYT

D: NA
V: TRBV30
CDR3: AWSDETEYNSPLH

D: TRBD2
V: TRBV12-5
CDR3: ASGSPPSGRAYEQF

D: TRBD1
V: TRBV6-5
CDR3: AGETGHTGELF

D: TRBD2
V: TRBV5-1
CDR3: ASSPSGNYNEQF

D: TRBD1
V: TRBV12-3/TRBV12-4
CDR3: ASTAGGTLH

D: NA
V: TRBV5-1
CDR3: ASSEQSQELF

D: NA
V: TRBV27
CDR3: ASSFLGADTQY

D: TRBD1
V: TRBV30
CDR3: ALTQGAGFTNQPQH

D: TRBD1
V: TRBV29-1
CDR3: SVQRQGGYGYT

D: NA
V: TRBV5-1
CDR3: ASSLGLTDYYGYT

D: TRBD2
V: TRBV29-1
CDR3: SVDPTSGYSYNEQF

D: NA
V: TRBV30
CDR3: AWSVVVGASRTVREAF

D: NA
V: TRBV5-8
CDR3: ASSLSKLIESAGYT

D: NA
V: TRBV2
CDR3: ASSERGGITYEQY

D: TRBD1
V: TRBV7-2
CDR3: ASSRQGEGTQY

D: TRBD1
V: TRBV7-9
CDR3: ASSPQGAIILAETQY

D: TRBD2
V: TRBV5-4
CDR3: ASSHRVAGGGTQY

D: TRBD1
V: TRBV2
CDR3: ASSPRDRANTEAF

D: NA
V: TRBV7-2
CDR3: ASSLGTVPLDEQF

D: TRBD1
V: TRBV5-4
CDR3: ASSPTGGLANTEAF

D: NA
V: TRBV27
CDR3: ASSPKFRTASNEKLF

D: TRBD1
V: TRBV13
CDR3: ASSLGGLGQVPGEQY

D: NA
V: TRBV28
CDR3: ASSRYSNQPQH